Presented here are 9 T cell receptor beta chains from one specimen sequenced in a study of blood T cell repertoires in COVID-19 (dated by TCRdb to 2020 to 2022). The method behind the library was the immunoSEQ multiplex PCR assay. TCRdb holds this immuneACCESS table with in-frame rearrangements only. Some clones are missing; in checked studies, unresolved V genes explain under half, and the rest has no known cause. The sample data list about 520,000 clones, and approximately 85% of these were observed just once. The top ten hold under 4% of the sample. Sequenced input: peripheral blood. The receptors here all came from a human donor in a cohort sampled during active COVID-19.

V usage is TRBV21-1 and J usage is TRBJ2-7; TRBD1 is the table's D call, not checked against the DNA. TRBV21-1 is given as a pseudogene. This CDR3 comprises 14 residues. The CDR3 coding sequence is TGTGCCAGCAGCACCAGGCCTACAGGGGAAGAGCAGTACTTC. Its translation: CASSTRPTGEEQYF.

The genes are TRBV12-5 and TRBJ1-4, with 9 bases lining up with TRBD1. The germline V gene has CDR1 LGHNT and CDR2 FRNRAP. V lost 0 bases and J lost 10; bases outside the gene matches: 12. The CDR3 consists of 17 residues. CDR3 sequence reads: CASGLVQSRDRALKLFF. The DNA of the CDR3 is TGTGCTAGTGGTTTGGTACAGTCCCGGGACAGGGCGTTAAAACTGTTTTTT.

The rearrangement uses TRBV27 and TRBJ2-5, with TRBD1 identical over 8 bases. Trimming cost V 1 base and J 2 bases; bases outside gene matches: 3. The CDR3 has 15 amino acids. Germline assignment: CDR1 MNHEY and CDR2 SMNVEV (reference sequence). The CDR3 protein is CASSLFGTGQETQYF. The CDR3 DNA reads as TGTGCCAGCAGTTTATTTGGGACAGGACAAGAGACCCAGTACTTC.

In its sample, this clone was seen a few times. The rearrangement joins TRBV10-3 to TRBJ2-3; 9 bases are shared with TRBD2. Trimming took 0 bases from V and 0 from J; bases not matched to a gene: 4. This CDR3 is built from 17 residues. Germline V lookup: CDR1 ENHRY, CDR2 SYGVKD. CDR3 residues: CAISESWTSASTDTQYF. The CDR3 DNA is TGTGCCATCAGTGAGTCGTGGACTAGCGCTAGCACAGATACGCAGTATTTT.

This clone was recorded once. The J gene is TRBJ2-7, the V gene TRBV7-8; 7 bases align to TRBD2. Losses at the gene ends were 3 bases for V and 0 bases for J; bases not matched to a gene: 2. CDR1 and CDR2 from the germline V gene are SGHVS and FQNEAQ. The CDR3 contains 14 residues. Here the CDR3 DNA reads TGTGCCAGCAGCTTCGAGCGGGGCTCCTACGAGCAGTACTTC. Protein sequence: CASSFERGSYEQYF. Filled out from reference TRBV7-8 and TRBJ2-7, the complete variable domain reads GAGVSQSPRYKVAKRGQDVALRCDPISGHVSLFWYQQALGQGPEFLTYFQNEAQLDKSGLPSDRFFAERPEGSVSTLKIQRTQQEDSAVYLCASSFERGSYEQYFGPGTRLTVT.

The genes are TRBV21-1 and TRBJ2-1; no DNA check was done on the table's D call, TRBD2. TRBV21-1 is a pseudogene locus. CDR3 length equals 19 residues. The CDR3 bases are TGTGCCAGCAGCACCCTTATACAGCGCGGGACGACCCCCTACAATGAGCAGTTCTTC. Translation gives CASSTLIQRGTTPYNEQFF.

The CDR3 loop reads CASSHGSGKSYEQYF. CDR3 nucleotide sequence: TGTGCCAGCAGCCACGGTAGCGGTAAGTCCTACGAGCAGTACTTC. The chain recombines TRBV4-2 with TRBJ2-7, with a weak D call TRBD2 (6 bases). V was pared by 3 bases and J by 1 base, with 13 bases between. CDR1 is LGHNA and CDR2 is YNFKEQ in the germline V gene. The CDR3 loop spans 15 amino acids.

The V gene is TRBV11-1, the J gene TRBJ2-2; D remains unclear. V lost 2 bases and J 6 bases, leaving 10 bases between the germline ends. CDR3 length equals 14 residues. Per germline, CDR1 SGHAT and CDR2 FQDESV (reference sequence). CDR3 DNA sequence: TGTGCCAGCAGCTTAAGGCGGAATGCCGGGGAGCTGTTTTTT. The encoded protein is CASSLRRNAGELFF.

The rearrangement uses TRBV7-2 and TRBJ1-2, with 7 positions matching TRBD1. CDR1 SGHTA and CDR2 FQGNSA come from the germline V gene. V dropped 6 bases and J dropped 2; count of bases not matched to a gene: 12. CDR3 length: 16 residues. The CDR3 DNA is TGTGCCAGCAGGCCTCAAACAGGGGAAGCCAACTATGGCTACACCTTC. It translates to CASRPQTGEANYGYTF. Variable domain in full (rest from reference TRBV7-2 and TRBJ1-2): GAGVSQSPSNKVTEKGKDVELRCDPISGHTALYWYRQSLGQGLEFLIYFQGNSAPDKSGLPSDRFSAERTGGSVSTLTIQRTQQEDSAVYLCASRPQTGEANYGYTFGSGTRLTVV.